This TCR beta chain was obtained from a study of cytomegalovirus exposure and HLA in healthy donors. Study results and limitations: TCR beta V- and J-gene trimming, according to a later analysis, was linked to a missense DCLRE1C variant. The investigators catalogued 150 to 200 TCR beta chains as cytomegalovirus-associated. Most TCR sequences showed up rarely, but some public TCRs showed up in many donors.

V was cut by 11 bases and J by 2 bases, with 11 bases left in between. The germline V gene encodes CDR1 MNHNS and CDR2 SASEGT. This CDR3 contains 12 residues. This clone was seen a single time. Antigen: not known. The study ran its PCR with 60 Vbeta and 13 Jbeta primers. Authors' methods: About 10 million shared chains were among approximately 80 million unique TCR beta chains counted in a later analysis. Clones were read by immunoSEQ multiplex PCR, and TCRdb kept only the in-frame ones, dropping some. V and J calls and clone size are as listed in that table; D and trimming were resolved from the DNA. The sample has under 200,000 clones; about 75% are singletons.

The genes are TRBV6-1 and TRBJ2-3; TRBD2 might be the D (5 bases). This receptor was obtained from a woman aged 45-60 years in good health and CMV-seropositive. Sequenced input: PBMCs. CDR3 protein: CAGGGNTDTQYF. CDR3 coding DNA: TGTGCCGGCGGAGGCAACACAGATACGCAGTATTTT.